The rows below give T cell receptor beta chains drawn from one sample of a study of blood T cell repertoires in COVID-19. Assay used: immunoSEQ multiplex PCR; TCRdb lists only in-frame clones, some missing. This sample has about 190,000 clones, with about 93% found just once. Sequenced material: peripheral blood. All receptors derive from a man over 45 with acute or convalescent COVID-19. Both conserved end residues are part of each CDR3. A D gene is named only where the DNA matches it firmly. Expanded clones are given a class, and other clones once, few, many or no size at all.

d_gene,j_gene,abundance,v_gene,CDR3nt,CDR3aa
-,TRBJ1-4,-,TRBV10-2,TGCGCCAGCAGTGAGGGAGGAATTGGTGAAAAACTGTTTTTT,CASSEGGIGEKLFF
TRBD1,TRBJ1-5,-,TRBV30,TGTGCCTGGAGTCCCAGGGGGTATCAAGACAATCAGCCCCAGCATTTT,CAWSPRGYQDNQPQHF
-,TRBJ1-4,few,TRBV2,TGTGCCAGCAGACAGCAGAAACTGTTTTTT,CASRQQKLFF
-,TRBJ2-3,once,TRBV7-9,TGTGCCAGCAGCCCGGGGGTTGATACGCAGTATTTT,CASSPGVDTQYF
TRBD2,TRBJ2-3,-,TRBV6-5,TGTGCCACCCTAGCGGGAGGTTCAGATACGCAGTATTTT,CATLAGGSDTQYF
-,TRBJ2-3,-,TRBV11-1,TGTGCCAGCAGCTTAGCGGCGCTAGAGAGAGATACGCAGTATTTT,CASSLAALERDTQYF
-,TRBJ1-1,-,TRBV4-1,TGCGCCAGCAGCCCCCTGGACAGCAACACTGAAGCTTTCTTT,CASSPLDSNTEAFF
-,TRBJ2-1,-,TRBV13,TGTGCCAGCAGCTTAGGAGGGAGCGCCCTCACGGGAAATGAGCAGTTCTTC,CASSLGGSALTGNEQFF
TRBD1,TRBJ1-4,-,TRBV30,TGTGCCTGGGTGGGACAGCCAAGGGAAAAACTGTTTTTT,CAWVGQPREKLFF
TRBD1,TRBJ1-5,-,TRBV30,TGTGCCTGGAGCCATGGACAGGGCTCACGGCCCCAGCATTTT,CAWSHGQGSRPQHF
TRBD2,TRBJ2-4,-,TRBV7-2,TGTGCCAGCAGCTTAGGGGGAGGGCTAGCGGGCAAAAACATTCAGTACTTC,CASSLGGGLAGKNIQYF
TRBD2,TRBJ2-1,once,TRBV7-3,TGTGCCAGCAGCCCCAATCTAGCGGGGGGAGTCGATGAGCAGTTCTTC,CASSPNLAGGVDEQFF
TRBD1,TRBJ2-7,-,TRBV2,TGTGCCAGCAGAGGAGAACAGGGGGTGAACGAGCAGTACTTC,CASRGEQGVNEQYF
-,TRBJ1-2,-,TRBV7-9,TGTGCCAGCAGCCCCGCCCCCGTGGCAGGTAAAGAGGGCTACACCTTC,CASSPAPVAGKEGYTF
-,TRBJ1-2,-,TRBV27,TGTGCCAGCAGCACCTTCGCGCAGGATAACTATGGCTACACCTTC,CASSTFAQDNYGYTF
TRBD2,TRBJ2-1,-,TRBV3-1/TRBV3-2,TGTGCCAGCAGCCCTGGGACTAGCGGAAACAATGAGCAGTTCTTC,CASSPGTSGNNEQFF
-,TRBJ1-2,once,TRBV10-3,TGTGCCATCAGTGGTACAGGTAACTATGGCTACACCTTC,CAISGTGNYGYTF
TRBD1,TRBJ1-1,-,TRBV28,TGTGCCAGCAGACGGGACAGGGGGCGTGGGAACACTGAAGCTTTCTTT,CASRRDRGRGNTEAFF
TRBD2,TRBJ2-3,-,TRBV3-1/TRBV3-2,TGTGCCAGCAGACTTACTAGCGCTCCCACAGATACGCAGTATTTT,CASRLTSAPTDTQYF
TRBD1,TRBJ1-1,-,TRBV7-9,TGTGCCAGCTCATTGACAGGGAAGGCTGAAGCTTTCTTT,CASSLTGKAEAFF
-,TRBJ1-2,once,TRBV6-6,TGTGCCAGCAGTTATGCCAGTACTAACTATGGCTACACCTTC,CASSYASTNYGYTF
-,TRBJ2-2,-,TRBV7-2,TGTGCCAGCAGCTTTGGGGGGGGCCCCGGGGAGCTGTTTTTT,CASSFGGGPGELFF
TRBD2,TRBJ2-1,-,TRBV24-1,TGTGCCACCAGTGACCGAATGACTAGCGGGGGAAGCTCCTACAATGAGCAGTTCTTC,CATSDRMTSGGSSYNEQFF
-,TRBJ1-1,-,TRBV4-1,TGCGCCAGCAGCCGGGGCGATAGTTTTACTGAAGCTTTCTTT,CASSRGDSFTEAFF
TRBD1,TRBJ2-2,-,TRBV10-3,TGTGCCATCAGTGAGCCGGGACAGGGAGGAGACACCGGGGAGCTGTTTTTT,CAISEPGQGGDTGELFF
TRBD1,TRBJ1-1,few,TRBV6-5,TGTGCCAGCAGGCGACAGGGTTTGAACACTGAAGCTTTCTTT,CASRRQGLNTEAFF
-,TRBJ2-1,-,TRBV2,TGTGCCAGCCACATCAGCTACAATGAGCAGTTCTTC,CASHISYNEQFF
TRBD1,TRBJ1-1,-,TRBV6-2/TRBV6-3,TGTGCCAGCAGTTACGGTACAGGGGACGCTTTCTTT,CASSYGTGDAFF
TRBD1,TRBJ1-2,-,TRBV5-6,TGTGCCAGCAGCTTGGGTGGGACAGGGCGCAGGGGCTACACCTTC,CASSLGGTGRRGYTF
TRBD1,TRBJ2-5,-,TRBV7-9,TGTGCCAGCAGCCTAGTCCCGGGACAGGGCCAAGAGACCCAGTACTTC,CASSLVPGQGQETQYF
-,TRBJ2-3,-,TRBV6-2/TRBV6-3,TGTGCCAGCAGTAAAAACCTAGAAGGAGATACGCAGTATTTT,CASSKNLEGDTQYF
TRBD1,TRBJ1-5,-,TRBV19,TGTGCCAGTAGTAAACTTACAGGGGTGGCGGGTGTTCAGCCCCAGCATTTT,CASSKLTGVAGVQPQHF
TRBD1,TRBJ2-3,once,TRBV7-2,TGTGCCAGCAGCTTTGGGCAGGGGGCATCCACAGATACGCAGTATTTT,CASSFGQGASTDTQYF
-,TRBJ2-4,-,TRBV6-5,TGTGCCAGCGCCACACCACGCATTCAGTACTTC,CASATPRIQYF
-,TRBJ1-1,-,TRBV7-9,TGTGCCAGCAGTTCGAACTCCGGAGTTCAAGCTTTCTTT,CASSSNSGVQAFF
-,TRBJ1-2,-,TRBV9,TGTGCCAGCAGCGCAGGGACATTCTCTAGGAGGTATGGCTACACCTTC,CASSAGTFSRRYGYTF
-,TRBJ2-1,once,TRBV5-1,TGCGCCAGCAGAAGTGGGGGGGGCGCCTACAATGAGCAGTTCTTC,CASRSGGGAYNEQFF
TRBD1,TRBJ2-7,-,TRBV7-6,TGTGCCAGCAGCAAAGGTCCCGGGACAGGGTACGAGCAGTACTTC,CASSKGPGTGYEQYF
TRBD2,TRBJ2-3,once,TRBV30,TGTGCCTGGAGTGTACAGGCGGGGGGAAGGGATACGCAGTATTTT,CAWSVQAGGRDTQYF
-,TRBJ1-3,-,TRBV19,TGTGCCAGTAGGCCTCTCGGGCGGGACTCTGGAAACACCATATATTTT,CASRPLGRDSGNTIYF
TRBD1,TRBJ2-2,-,TRBV6-5,TGTGCCAGCAGTTACGGGACAGGGGTAACCGGGGAGCTGTTTTTT,CASSYGTGVTGELFF
TRBD1,TRBJ2-5,-,TRBV6-5,TGTGCCAGTACTGAGACAAAGGGGGCCGGGGAGACCCAGTACTTC,CASTETKGAGETQYF
-,TRBJ1-1,-,TRBV6-5,TGTGCCAGCAGCTCCCGGGGGGGGACAGAAGCTTTCTTT,CASSSRGGTEAFF
-,TRBJ2-1,-,TRBV24-1,TGTGCCACCAGTGAGGGGCGATCTTTGCCGGATGAGCAGTTCTTC,CATSEGRSLPDEQFF